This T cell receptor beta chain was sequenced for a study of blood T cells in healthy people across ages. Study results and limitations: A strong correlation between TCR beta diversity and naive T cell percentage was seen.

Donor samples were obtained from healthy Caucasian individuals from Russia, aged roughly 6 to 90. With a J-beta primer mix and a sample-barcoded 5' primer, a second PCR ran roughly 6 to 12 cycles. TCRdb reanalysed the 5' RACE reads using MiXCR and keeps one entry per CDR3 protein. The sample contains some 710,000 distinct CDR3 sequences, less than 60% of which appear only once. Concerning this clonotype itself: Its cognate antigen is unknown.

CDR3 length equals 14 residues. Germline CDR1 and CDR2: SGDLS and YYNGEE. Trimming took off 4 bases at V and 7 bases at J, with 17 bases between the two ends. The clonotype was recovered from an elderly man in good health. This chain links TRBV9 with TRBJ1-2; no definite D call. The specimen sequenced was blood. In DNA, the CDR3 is TGTGCCAGCAGCCCGGACGGCGCCGAGGGTGGCTACACCTTC. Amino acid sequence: CASSPDGAEGGYTF.